A single T cell receptor (beta chain) is shown here with its context. This record comes from a study of blood T cell repertoires in COVID-19. Study overall: COVID-19 samples collected from the United States, Italy and Spain covered acute and convalescent phases. T cells, B-cell-depleted T cells, or PBMCs supplied cDNA or gDNA.

Per the original methods: Estimates of nucleated cell counts were drawn from the amplification of reference gene primers. Some clones are missing from TCRdb's copy, which holds only in-frame ones; the method was immunoSEQ multiplex PCR. D and trimming were read from the DNA, whereas the V and J calls and clone size are those reported in that table. The sample has a few hundred thousand clones, roughly 90% seen once. CDR1 and CDR2 (germline): SGDLS, YYNGEE. After removal of 3 bases from V and 5 bases from J, the junction contained 7 bases not matched to a gene. The CDR3 is made up of 14 amino acids. Sequenced input: peripheral blood. The source of this sequence is a man aged 55 to 70 who had recovered from COVID-19. The chain couples TRBV9 to TRBJ1-2; the match to TRBD1 covers 7 bases. CDR3 sequence (DNA): TGTGCCAGCAGCGAATCGACAGGGCGATATGGCTACACCTTC. Translated, it gives CASSESTGRYGYTF.